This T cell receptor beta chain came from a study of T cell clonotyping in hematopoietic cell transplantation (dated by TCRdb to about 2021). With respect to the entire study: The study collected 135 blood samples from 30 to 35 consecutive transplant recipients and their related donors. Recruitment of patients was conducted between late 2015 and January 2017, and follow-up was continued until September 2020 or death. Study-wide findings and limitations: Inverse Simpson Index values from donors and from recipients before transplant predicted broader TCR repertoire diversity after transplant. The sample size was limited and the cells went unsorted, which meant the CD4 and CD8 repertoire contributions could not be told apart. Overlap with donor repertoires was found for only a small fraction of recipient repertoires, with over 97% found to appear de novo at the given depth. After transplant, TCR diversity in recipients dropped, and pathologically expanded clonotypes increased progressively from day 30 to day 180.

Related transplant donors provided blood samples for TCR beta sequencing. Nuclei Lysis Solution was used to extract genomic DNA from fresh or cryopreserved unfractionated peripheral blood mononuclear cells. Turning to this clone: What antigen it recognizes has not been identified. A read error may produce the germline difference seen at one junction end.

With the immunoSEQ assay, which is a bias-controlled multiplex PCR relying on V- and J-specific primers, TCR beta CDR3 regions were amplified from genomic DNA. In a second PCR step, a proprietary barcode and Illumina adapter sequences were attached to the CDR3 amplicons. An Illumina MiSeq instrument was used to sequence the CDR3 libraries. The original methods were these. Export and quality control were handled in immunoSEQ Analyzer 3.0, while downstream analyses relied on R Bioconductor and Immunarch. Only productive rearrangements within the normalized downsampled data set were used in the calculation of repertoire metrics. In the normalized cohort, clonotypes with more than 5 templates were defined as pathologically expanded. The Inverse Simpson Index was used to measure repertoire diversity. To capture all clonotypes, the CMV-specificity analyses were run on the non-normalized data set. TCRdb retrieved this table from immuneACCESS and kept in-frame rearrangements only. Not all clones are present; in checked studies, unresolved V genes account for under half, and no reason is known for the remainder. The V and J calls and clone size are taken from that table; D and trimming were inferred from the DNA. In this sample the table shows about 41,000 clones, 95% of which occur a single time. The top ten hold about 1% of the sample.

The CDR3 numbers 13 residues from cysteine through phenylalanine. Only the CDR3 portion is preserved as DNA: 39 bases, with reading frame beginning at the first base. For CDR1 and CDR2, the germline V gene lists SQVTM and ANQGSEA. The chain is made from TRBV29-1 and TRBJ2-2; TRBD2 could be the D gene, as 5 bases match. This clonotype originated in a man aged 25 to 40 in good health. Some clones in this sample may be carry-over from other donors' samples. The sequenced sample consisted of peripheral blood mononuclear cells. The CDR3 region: CSVEVTNIGELFF. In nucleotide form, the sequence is TGCAGCGTTGAAGTGACTAACATCGGGGAGCTGTTTTTT.